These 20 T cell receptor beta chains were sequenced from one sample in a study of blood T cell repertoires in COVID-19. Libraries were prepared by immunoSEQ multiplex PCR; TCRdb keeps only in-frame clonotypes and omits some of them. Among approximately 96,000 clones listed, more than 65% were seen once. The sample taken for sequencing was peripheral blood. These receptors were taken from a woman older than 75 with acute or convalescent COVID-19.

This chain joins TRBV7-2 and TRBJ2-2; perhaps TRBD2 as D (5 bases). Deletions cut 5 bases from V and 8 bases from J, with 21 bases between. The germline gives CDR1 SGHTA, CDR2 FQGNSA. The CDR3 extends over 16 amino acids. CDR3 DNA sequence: TGTGCCAGCAGCCCAGGCCTTGGAGGAGTAGGGGGGGAGCTGTTTTTT. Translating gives CASSPGLGGVGGELFF.

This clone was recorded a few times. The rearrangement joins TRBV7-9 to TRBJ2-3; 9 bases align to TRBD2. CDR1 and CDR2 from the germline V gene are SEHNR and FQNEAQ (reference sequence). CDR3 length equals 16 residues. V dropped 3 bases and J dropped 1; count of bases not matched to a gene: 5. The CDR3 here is CASSFGASGGTDTQYF. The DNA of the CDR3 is TGTGCCAGCAGCTTTGGCGCTAGCGGGGGCACAGATACGCAGTATTTT.

CDR3 coding DNA: TGTGCCAGCGAAACACCAACCGGGACAGACCCTTATAGCAATCAGCCCCAGCATTTT. Protein: CASETPTGTDPYSNQPQHF. The gene calls are TRBV21-1 and TRBJ1-5; the listed D gene, TRBD1, was not tested against the DNA. TRBV21-1 is listed as a pseudogene. The CDR3 consists of 19 residues.

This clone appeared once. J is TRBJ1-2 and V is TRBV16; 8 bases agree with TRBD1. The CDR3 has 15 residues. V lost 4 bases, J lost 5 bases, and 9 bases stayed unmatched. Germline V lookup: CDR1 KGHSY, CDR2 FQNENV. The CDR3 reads CASSPPTRQGYGYTF. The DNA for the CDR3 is TGTGCCAGCAGCCCCCCTACTCGACAGGGGTATGGCTACACCTTC.

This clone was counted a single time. This chain's CDR3 is CASSLFAGANTGELFF. Here the CDR3 DNA reads TGTGCCAGCAGCTTGTTTGCGGGGGCTAACACCGGGGAGCTGTTTTTT. The rearrangement links TRBV5-5 to TRBJ2-2; possible D gene TRBD2, 7 bases. Germline V lookup: CDR1 SGHKS, CDR2 YYEKEE (reference sequence). V lost 1 base to trimming and J lost 2 bases, with 12 bases between them. The CDR3 contains 16 residues.

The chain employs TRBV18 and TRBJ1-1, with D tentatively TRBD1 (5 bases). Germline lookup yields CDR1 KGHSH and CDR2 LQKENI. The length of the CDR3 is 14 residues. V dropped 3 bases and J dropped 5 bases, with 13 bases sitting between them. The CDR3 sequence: CASSPQGRRTEAFF. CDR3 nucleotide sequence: TGTGCCAGCTCACCGCAGGGTAGGAGAACTGAAGCTTTCTTT.

The CDR3 region has the DNA TGTGCCAGCAGCTTGTGGGGGGGGACCCAGTACTTC. Protein product: CASSLWGGTQYF. The gene calls are TRBV7-2 and TRBJ2-5; 7 positions agree with TRBD2. Looked up from germline, CDR1 is SGHTA and CDR2 is FQGNSA. V lost 3 bases, J lost 7 bases, and 2 bases stayed unmatched. The CDR3 is 12 amino acids.

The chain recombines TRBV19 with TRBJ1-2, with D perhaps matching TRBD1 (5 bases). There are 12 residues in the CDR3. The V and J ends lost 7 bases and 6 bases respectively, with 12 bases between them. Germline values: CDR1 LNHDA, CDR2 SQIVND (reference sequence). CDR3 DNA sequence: TGTGCCAGTACAAGGGGAACGGATGGCTACACCTTC. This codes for CASTRGTDGYTF.

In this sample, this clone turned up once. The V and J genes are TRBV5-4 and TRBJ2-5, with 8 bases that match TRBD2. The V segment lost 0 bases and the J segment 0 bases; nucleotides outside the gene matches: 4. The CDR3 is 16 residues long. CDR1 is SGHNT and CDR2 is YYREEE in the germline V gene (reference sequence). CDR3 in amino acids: CASSLGAGGNQETQYF. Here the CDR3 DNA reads TGTGCCAGCAGCTTGGGGGCGGGGGGCAACCAAGAGACCCAGTACTTC.

The chain's CDR3 is CASSFGPPLYRSYEQYF. The CDR3 bases are TGTGCCAGCAGCTTTGGCCCCCCGTTATACCGTTCCTACGAGCAGTACTTC. The rearrangement joins TRBV11-3 to TRBJ2-7; D remains ambiguous. Germline CDR1 SGHNT, CDR2 YENEEA. CDR3 size: 17 residues. Trimming removed 3 bases from V and 1 base from J, with 19 bases in between.

CDR3 sequence (DNA): TGTGCCAGCAGCTTCCCCCCAGGGGGCCAAGAGACCCAGTACTTC. This translates into CASSFPPGGQETQYF. The chain employs TRBV7-2 and TRBJ2-5; 7 bases are shared with TRBD1. Germline V CDR1 and CDR2: SGHTA, FQGNSA. CDR3 length: 15 amino acids. V lost 3 bases, J lost 1 base, and 5 bases stayed unmatched.

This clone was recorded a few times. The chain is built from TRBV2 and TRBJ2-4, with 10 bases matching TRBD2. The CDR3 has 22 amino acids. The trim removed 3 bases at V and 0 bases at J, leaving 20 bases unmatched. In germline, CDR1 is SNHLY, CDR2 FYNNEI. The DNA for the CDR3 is TGTGCCAGCAGTGATAATCTGGGGAGGGCTAGCGGGGGCCCGATAGCCAAAAACATTCAGTACTTC. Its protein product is CASSDNLGRASGGPIAKNIQYF.

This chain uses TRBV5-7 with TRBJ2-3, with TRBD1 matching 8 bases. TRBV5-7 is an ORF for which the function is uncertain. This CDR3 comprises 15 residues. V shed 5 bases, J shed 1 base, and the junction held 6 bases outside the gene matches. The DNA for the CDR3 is TGTGCCAGCAGGCCGACAGGGGTCGGCACAGATACGCAGTATTTT. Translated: CASRPTGVGTDTQYF.

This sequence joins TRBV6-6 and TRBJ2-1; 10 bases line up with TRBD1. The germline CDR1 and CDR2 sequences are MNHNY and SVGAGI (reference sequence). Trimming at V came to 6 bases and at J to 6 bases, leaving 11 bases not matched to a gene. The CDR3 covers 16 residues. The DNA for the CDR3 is TGTGCCAGCAGCAGCCGTGGGACAGGGGTTCTCAATGAGCAGTTCTTC. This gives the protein CASSSRGTGVLNEQFF.

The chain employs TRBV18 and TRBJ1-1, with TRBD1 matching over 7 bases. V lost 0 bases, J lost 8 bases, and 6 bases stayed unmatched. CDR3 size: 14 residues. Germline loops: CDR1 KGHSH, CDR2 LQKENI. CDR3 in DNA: TGTGCCAGCTCACCACCAGGGGGCATTTTCGAAGCTTTCTTT. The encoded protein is CASSPPGGIFEAFF.

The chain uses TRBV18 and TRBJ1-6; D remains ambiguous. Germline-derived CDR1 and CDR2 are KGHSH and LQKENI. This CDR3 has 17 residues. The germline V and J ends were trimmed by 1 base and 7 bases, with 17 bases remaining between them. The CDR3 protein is CASSPRVGSERNSPLHF. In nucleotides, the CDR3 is TGTGCCAGCTCACCACGGGTAGGAAGCGAAAGGAATTCACCCCTCCACTTT.

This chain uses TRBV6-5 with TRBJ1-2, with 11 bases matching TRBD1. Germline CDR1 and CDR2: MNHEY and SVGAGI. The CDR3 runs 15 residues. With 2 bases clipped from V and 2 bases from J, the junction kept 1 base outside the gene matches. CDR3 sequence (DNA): TGTGCCAGCAGTTACCGGGACAGGGGGAACTATGGCTACACCTTC. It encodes CASSYRDRGNYGYTF.

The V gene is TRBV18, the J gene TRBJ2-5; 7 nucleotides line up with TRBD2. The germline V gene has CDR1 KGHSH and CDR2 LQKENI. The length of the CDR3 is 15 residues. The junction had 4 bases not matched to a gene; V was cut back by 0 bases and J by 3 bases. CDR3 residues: CASSPPGLTEETQYF. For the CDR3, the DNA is TGTGCCAGCTCACCACCGGGACTAACTGAAGAGACCCAGTACTTC.

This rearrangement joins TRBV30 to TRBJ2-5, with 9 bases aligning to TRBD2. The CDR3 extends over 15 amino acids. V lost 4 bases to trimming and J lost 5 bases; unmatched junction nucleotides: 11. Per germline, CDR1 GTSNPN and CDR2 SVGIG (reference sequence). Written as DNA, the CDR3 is TGTGCCTGGACTCCGGGACTAGCTAGATTGGAGACCCAGTACTTC. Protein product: CAWTPGLARLETQYF.

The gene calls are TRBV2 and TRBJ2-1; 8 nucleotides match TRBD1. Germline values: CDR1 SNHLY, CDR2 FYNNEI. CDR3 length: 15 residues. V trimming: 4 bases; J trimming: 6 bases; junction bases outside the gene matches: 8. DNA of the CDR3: TGTGCCAGCAGTGCCTCAGGGACAGGCGCCAATGAGCAGTTCTTC. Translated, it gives CASSASGTGANEQFF.